This T cell receptor (beta chain) emerged from a study of blood T cell repertoires in COVID-19. Study background: Spain, Italy and the United States supplied samples that represented acute and convalescent COVID-19. T cells, B-cell-depleted T cells, or PBMCs supplied cDNA or gDNA.

In the original analysis: Estimation of nucleated cell counts was performed using reference gene primer amplification. Sequencing was performed with immunoSEQ multiplex PCR; in TCRdb, only in-frame clones are kept and a portion is missing. For V, J and clone size, that table is used; D and trimming come from the DNA. The sample shows tens of thousands of clones, nearly 85% of them seen only once. The V gene end was trimmed by 2 bases and the J gene end by 2 bases; junction bases not matched to a gene: 8. This CDR3 region has 16 residues. Germline V gene data show CDR1 as SGHTA and CDR2 as FQGNSA. The receptor was isolated from a man aged 70-80 years with active COVID-19. The sequenced sample consisted of peripheral blood. The V call is TRBV7-2, the J call TRBJ2-5; 7 bases map to TRBD2. Written as DNA, the CDR3 is TGTGCCAGCAGCTTAACGGCTAGCGGCGGGCAAGAGACCCAGTACTTC. Translation gives CASSLTASGGQETQYF.